The text below deals with one T cell receptor (beta chain). The data derive from a study of CXCR3-negative and CXCR3-positive naive CD8 T cells. 5' RACE that incorporated UMI labels was used to prepare the TRB cDNA libraries. TCRdb reprocessed the 5' RACE reads, with one entry per CDR3 protein and no DNA. The sample has over 100,000 distinct CDR3 sequences. This CDR3 contains 13 residues. The germline V gene has CDR1 DFQATT and CDR2 SNEGSKA (reference sequence). The receptor was isolated from a human donor in good health. Some clones in this sample may be carry-over from other donors' samples. The rearrangement joins TRBV20-1 to TRBJ2-3; lacking DNA, the TRBD2 call made by TCRdb goes unchecked. What was sequenced was naive CXCR3- CD8+ T cells from blood. Documented subset: CD45RO-CCR7+CD27+CD95- naive CD8+ T cells lacking CXCR3 (TNR3-). Here the CDR3 reads CSAVEGLTDTQYF.